The 9 T cell receptor beta chains below all came from one sample that was sequenced in a study of identical twins. TCRdb processed the 5' RACE reads anew with MiXCR; each CDR3 protein has one entry. The data hold around 280,000 distinct CDR3 sequences, with under 9.5% observed a single time. The sample also formed part of further work on yellow fever vaccine responses in identical twins.

Sequencing was performed on memory (CD45RO+) T cells sorted from blood. These receptors were obtained from a woman aged 18-29 years in good health.

This clonotype was picked up a small number of times. V and J are TRBV4-2 and TRBJ1-4; maybe TRBD1 (5 bases). Germline-derived CDR1 and CDR2 are LGHNA and YNFKEQ. The V gene lost 0 bases and the J gene lost 10 bases, with 15 bases spanning the gap. This CDR3 has 15 residues. CDR3 in amino acids: CASSQDRADGGKLFF. In DNA form, the CDR3 reads TGTGCCAGCAGCCAAGACAGGGCTGATGGGGGAAAACTGTTTTTT.

This chain connects TRBV6-2 or TRBV6-3 to TRBJ2-1; 16 bases are shared with TRBD2. CDR3 length equals 20 residues. Trimming took 6 bases from V and 7 from J; bases not matched to a gene: 18. The germline V gene has CDR1 MNHEY and CDR2 SVGEGT. This CDR3 reads CASSNRPGTSGRALGNEQFF. The CDR3 DNA follows: TGTGCCAGCAGCAACCGTCCCGGGACTAGCGGGAGGGCCCTCGGGAATGAGCAGTTCTTC.

This clonotype occurred a few times. The chain is built from TRBV4-2 and TRBJ2-1; 9 bases are a match to TRBD2. The CDR3 has 16 amino acids. Germline-derived CDR1 and CDR2 are LGHNA and YNFKEQ. V trimming: 1 base; J trimming: 9 bases; junction bases outside the gene matches: 10. CDR3 coding DNA: TGTGCCAGCAGCCAAGGGTTAGCGGGGGCGGGGGGTGAGCAGTTCTTC. It yields the protein CASSQGLAGAGGEQFF.

This clonotype was picked up many times. The chain couples TRBV29-1 to TRBJ2-3; perhaps D is TRBD1 or TRBD2 (6 bases each). The CDR3 is 14 residues long. Germline V CDR1 and CDR2: SQVTM, ANQGSEA. The V end was cut by 3 bases, the J end by 4 bases, with 14 bases between. DNA for the CDR3: TGCAGCGTTGAGAGGGGGGCCGGGTCAGATACGCAGTATTTT. Its protein product is CSVERGAGSDTQYF.

V gene TRBV5-6 combines with J gene TRBJ2-1, with D unclear. The CDR3 spans 15 residues. CDR1 SGHDT and CDR2 YYEEEE come from the germline V gene. Trimming took 0 bases from V and 7 from J, leaving 14 bases between them. CDR3 protein: CASSLGGPPSNEQFF. Written as DNA, the CDR3 is TGTGCCAGCAGCTTGGGTGGTCCCCCGAGTAATGAGCAGTTCTTC.

The table lists this clonotype with a few counts. The CDR3 nucleotides are TGTGCCAGCAGCTTAGGGACGGGGGCCCAGTATTTT. This translates into CASSLGTGAQYF. The chain recombines TRBV13 with TRBJ2-3, with D possibly called TRBD1 or TRBD2 (6 bases each). CDR1 PRHDT and CDR2 FYEKMQ come from the germline V gene (reference sequence). Deletions cut 0 bases from V and 12 bases from J, with 10 bases between. CDR3 length: 12 amino acids. Complete variable domain (other parts from reference TRBV13 and TRBJ2-3): AAGVIQSPRHLIKEKRETATLKCYPIPRHDTVYWYQQGPGQDPQFLISFYEKMQSDKGSIPDRFSAQQFSDYHSELNMSSLELGDSALYFCASSLGTGAQYFGPGTRLTVL.

This clonotype was counted a few times. This chain connects TRBV11-2 to TRBJ2-3; 7 positions agree with TRBD1. This CDR3 is built from 14 residues. The J segment lost 5 bases and the V segment lost 5 bases, leaving 7 bases of the junction unmatched. Per germline, CDR1 SGHAT and CDR2 FQNNGV. This CDR3 reads CASSDPSGGDTQYF. CDR3 DNA sequence: TGTGCCAGCAGCGACCCCTCAGGGGGAGATACGCAGTATTTT.

This clonotype showed up just a few times. The CDR3 region is CASSAENSGANVLTF. Here the CDR3 DNA reads TGTGCCAGCAGCGCTGAGAACTCTGGGGCCAACGTCCTGACTTTC. This chain uses TRBV6-1 with TRBJ2-6, with D unclear. Germline V gene sequence: CDR1 MNHNS, CDR2 SASEGT. The CDR3 has 15 amino acids. Deletions cut 6 bases from V and 0 bases from J, with 9 bases between.

This clonotype was counted at least ten times. V gene TRBV27 combines with J gene TRBJ2-4; perhaps D is TRBD1 or TRBD2 (6 bases each). The V and J ends lost 5 bases and 5 bases respectively, with 13 bases between them. The CDR3 is 14 residues long. CDR1 MNHEY and CDR2 SMNVEV come from the germline V gene (reference sequence). The CDR3 sequence: CASSITGTQNIQYF. The CDR3 DNA sequence: TGTGCCAGCAGTATCACAGGGACTCAAAACATTCAGTACTTC.